This is a list of T cell receptor beta chains from one sample in a study of CD8+CD57+ T cells in acquired aplastic anemia. TCRdb fed the reads into MiXCR, producing one record per CDR3 protein. The sample holds 200,000 or so distinct CDR3 sequences, roughly 64% seen once. What was sequenced was sorted CD4+, CD8+, or CD8+CD57+ T cells (not recorded which) from PBMCs. Every receptor here comes from a human donor with severe aplastic anemia or a healthy control (not recorded which). CDR3s include the opening cysteine and the closing phenylalanine or tryptophan. The D gene is left open where the match is weak. Expanded clones get a size class; other rows say once, few or many, or leave the size out.

J gene,V gene,D gene,clone size,CDR3 DNA,CDR3 protein
TRBJ2-7,TRBV10-3,TRBD1,.,TGTGCCATCAGGGATACAGGGGGCTCCTACGAGCAGTACTTC,CAIRDTGGSYEQYF
TRBJ1-2,TRBV7-3,TRBD1,.,TGTGCCAGCAGCTTAACGGGGGGGGACAGTAGAGGCTACACCTTC,CASSLTGGDSRGYTF
TRBJ2-3,TRBV27,.,few,TGTGCCAGCAGTTTAGTGCCCTATACTACAGATACGCAGTATTTT,CASSLVPYTTDTQYF
TRBJ2-2,TRBV24-1,TRBD1,.,TGTGCCACCAGTGATGTTTCAGGGGGCGGGGAGCTGTTTTTT,CATSDVSGGGELFF
TRBJ2-2,TRBV10-3,.,.,TGTGCCAGCAGTTCAAACACCGGGGAGCTGTTTTTT,CASSSNTGELFF
TRBJ1-1,TRBV10-2,.,.,TGCGCCAGCAGTGTATCTGTGGGAAGGGTTGAAGCTTTCTTT,CASSVSVGRVEAFF
TRBJ2-7,TRBV12-3/TRBV12-4,TRBD2,.,TGTGCCAGCAGCCTGACCCGACTAGCCTCCCCCGACGAGCAGTACTTC,CASSLTRLASPDEQYF
TRBJ2-7,TRBV10-2,.,.,TGCGCCAGCACATCGACCGTGGTAGTTGGAGGCTACGAGCAGTACTTC,CASTSTVVVGGYEQYF
TRBJ2-2,TRBV20-1,.,few,TGCAGTGCTAGCCCCTCTAGCACCGGGGAGCTGTTTTTT,CSASPSSTGELFF
TRBJ1-3,TRBV29-1,.,once,TGCAGCGTTGAGAAGGGTACTGGAAATACCATATATTTT,CSVEKGTGNTIYF
TRBJ2-3,TRBV6-4,TRBD2,few,TGTGCCAGCAGTGCTCTAGCGGGCACAGATACGCAGTATTTT,CASSALAGTDTQYF
TRBJ1-5,TRBV27,.,many,TGTGCCAGCAGTTCTCAGAGCCGCAATCAGCCCCAGCATTTT,CASSSQSRNQPQHF
TRBJ2-5,TRBV7-9,TRBD1,.,TGTGCCAGCAGCTTAAGAGGGGGCGGAGAGACCCAGTACTTC,CASSLRGGGETQYF
TRBJ2-7,TRBV5-1,.,.,TGCGCCAGCAGCTTGGAGGGGACACAATCCTACGAGCAGTACTTC,CASSLEGTQSYEQYF
TRBJ2-7,TRBV20-1,.,.,TGCAGTGCTAGGCACAGGGCCTCCTACGAGCAGTACTTC,CSARHRASYEQYF
TRBJ1-1,TRBV7-9,.,few,TGTGCCAGCACCTTGGGGGGTTCAAGCACTGAAGCTTTCTTT,CASTLGGSSTEAFF
TRBJ2-5,TRBV7-9,TRBD2,.,TGTGCCAGCAGCCCAGGGACTAGCGGAGAGACCCAGTACTTC,CASSPGTSGETQYF
TRBJ2-5,TRBV5-1,.,.,TGCGCCAGCAGCTTGACTTCGCCGGACCGAGAGACCCAGTACTTC,CASSLTSPDRETQYF
TRBJ1-1,TRBV15,.,.,TGTGCCACCAGCGGAGGGACGAACACTGAAGCTTTCTTT,CATSGGTNTEAFF
TRBJ2-3,TRBV14,.,once,TGTGCCAGCAGCCAAGATCCCAGGTGGTACGATACGCAGTATTTT,CASSQDPRWYDTQYF
TRBJ1-5,TRBV12-3/TRBV12-4,TRBD1,many,TGTGCCAGCAGTTTGGTCTTGGGACAGGGGCTGGAGCCCCAGCATTTT,CASSLVLGQGLEPQHF
TRBJ1-6,TRBV2,.,.,TGTGCCAGCAGTGCTCACTCGGCGTCACCCCTCCACTTT,CASSAHSASPLHF
TRBJ2-7,TRBV7-9,TRBD2,.,TGTGCCAGCAGCTTAGTAGCGGGAGGGATGTACGAGCAGTACTTC,CASSLVAGGMYEQYF
TRBJ1-4,TRBV24-1,TRBD1,few,TGTACCACCAGTGATACGGGACAGAATGAAAAACTGTTTTTT,CTTSDTGQNEKLFF
TRBJ1-1,TRBV5-8,.,.,TGTGCCAGCAGCGGCCTAGGGGGGCTGAACACTGAAGCTTTCTTT,CASSGLGGLNTEAFF
TRBJ2-3,TRBV7-9,.,.,TGTGCCAGCAGCTTCGGAGGCCAGGATACGCAGTATTTT,CASSFGGQDTQYF
TRBJ1-6,TRBV11-2,.,once,TGTGCCAGCAGCTTACAGGCAGGGGAAAATTCACCCCTCCACTTT,CASSLQAGENSPLHF
TRBJ1-6,TRBV2,TRBD1,.,TGTGCCAGCAGTGTGGGGTCAGGGGGCCTTAATTCACCCCTCCACTTT,CASSVGSGGLNSPLHF
TRBJ2-3,TRBV7-2,TRBD2,.,TGTGCCAGCAGCTTGGTCAGCGGGGGAGCAGATACGCAGTATTTT,CASSLVSGGADTQYF
TRBJ2-7,TRBV7-2,.,.,TGTGCCAGTAGTAAAATGTCAGGGATCGACGAGCAGTACTTC,CASSKMSGIDEQYF
TRBJ2-1,TRBV15,.,.,TGTGCCACCAGCGCATGGACGGAGTACAATGAGCAGTTCTTC,CATSAWTEYNEQFF
TRBJ1-4,TRBV7-9,.,.,TGTGCCAGCAGCTTCCGGGAATACGAAAAACTGTTTTTT,CASSFREYEKLFF
TRBJ2-5,TRBV15,TRBD1,.,TGTGCCACCAGCTCCTCGACAGGGGGGAGGGATACTCAGTACTTC,CATSSSTGGRDTQYF
TRBJ1-5,TRBV20-1,.,.,TGCAGTGTCGGACAGAAGAATCAGCCCCAGCATTTT,CSVGQKNQPQHF
TRBJ1-6,TRBV25-1,.,.,TGTGCCAGCATTGGTCTCCTTAATTCACCCCTCCACTTT,CASIGLLNSPLHF
TRBJ2-3,TRBV24-1,TRBD1,.,TGTGCCACCCAGGACAGGGGCCGCACAGATACGCAGTATTTT,CATQDRGRTDTQYF
TRBJ1-1,TRBV24-1,.,.,TGTGCCACCAGAGCGCCAGCGAACACTGAAGCTTTCTTT,CATRAPANTEAFF
TRBJ1-1,TRBV29-1,TRBD1,.,TGCAGCGTTCGACAGGGAATGAACACTGAAGCTTTCTTT,CSVRQGMNTEAFF
TRBJ1-5,TRBV3-1,.,many,TGTGCCAGCAGTCAGGAACGGGACCACGGTCAGCCCCAGCATTTT,CASSQERDHGQPQHF
TRBJ1-2,TRBV5-6,TRBD1,many,TGTGCCAGCAGCTTGGCAGGGGGCGATGGCTACACCTTC,CASSLAGGDGYTF
TRBJ2-1,TRBV9,TRBD2,.,TGTGCCAGCAGCCAAAATCTGGGGCTAGCGGAGTACAATGAGCAGTTCTTC,CASSQNLGLAEYNEQFF
TRBJ2-1,TRBV5-1,TRBD1,.,TGCGCCAGCAGTTTCGGACAGGGGATTGGGGATACGCAGTTCTTC,CASSFGQGIGDTQFF
TRBJ2-5,TRBV27,TRBD2,.,TGTGCCAGCAGTCCCCTCCTAGCGGCACAAGAGACCCAGTACTTC,CASSPLLAAQETQYF
TRBJ1-5,TRBV15,.,.,TGTGCCACCAGCAGAGATTCACCGACCAATCAGCCCCAGCATTTT,CATSRDSPTNQPQHF
TRBJ2-3,TRBV3-1,.,.,TGTGCCAGCGCCATGGTAGGGGATACGCAGTATTTT,CASAMVGDTQYF
TRBJ2-2,TRBV20-1,TRBD1,.,TGCAGTGCTAGACTAGGACAGGGGGGGACCGGGGAGCTGTTTTTT,CSARLGQGGTGELFF
TRBJ2-3,TRBV7-9,.,.,TGTGCCAGCAGCCGACCCGGGACCCCCACAGATACGCAGTATTTT,CASSRPGTPTDTQYF
TRBJ1-1,TRBV5-1,.,.,TGCGCCAGCAGCTCGTCAAACACTGAAGCTTTCTTT,CASSSSNTEAFF
TRBJ2-3,TRBV25-1,.,.,TGTGCCAGCAGTGATGTCTACGGGGAAGGACGTAGAGATACGCAGTATTTT,CASSDVYGEGRRDTQYF